This record covers a single T cell receptor (beta chain). What it recognizes is unknown. A second 7 to 11 cycle PCR used barcoded and J-beta primers. All samples yielded 2.5 million or more CDR3-containing paired-end reads. MiXCR was run by TCRdb on the 5' RACE reads, yielding one entry per CDR3 protein. The table includes around 1,000,000 distinct CDR3 sequences, under 30% detected once. The source of the sample is a study of blood T cells in healthy people across ages. Germline CDR1 and CDR2: SQVTM and ANQGSEA. V was pared by 4 bases and J by 3 bases, with 13 bases between. This CDR3 region has 13 residues. The study, taken as a whole, reports: Estimates based on one million T cells were treated as lower bounds.

These data were also reused for a study on T cells of mothers and their children. This second study says: For the second PCR, the M1S primer put in sample barcodes and 2-4 random nucleotides. Mothers yielded over 10 million CDR3 reads, children about 2.8 million each.

The sequence came from a girl aged 2-10 years in good health. The sequencing sample was made of blood. The rearrangement links TRBV29-1 to TRBJ2-7; TRBD1 is a possible D gene (6 bases). The CDR3 region has the DNA TGCAGCGTTGGACAGGAACTAAGCTACGAGCAGTACTTC. Translating gives CSVGQELSYEQYF.